The sequence of this TCR beta chain was determined in a study of cytomegalovirus exposure and HLA in healthy donors (dated by TCRdb to 2016 to 2017). Broadly, across the study: The approximately 710 repertoires of the first cohort and the roughly 120 validation repertoires were produced on the same platform, according to a later analysis. The study aimed to test whether signatures of past pathogen exposure could be identified by cataloging public T cell receptors. A separate validation cohort of 100 to 150 different subjects was used in addition to the approximately 670-subject first cohort. High-throughput TCR immunosequencing, statistical association of individual TCRs with disease status, and machine learning were combined to predict cytomegalovirus infection status. Overall results and qualifications from the work: In both the original and validation cohorts, the classifier was reported to diagnose cytomegalovirus status with high specificity and sensitivity. All 120 repertoires were used to score co-occurrence in the validation cohort in a later analysis, because that analysis had no HLA typing for the cohort. A total of fewer than 200 TCR beta chains were listed by the study as associated with cytomegalovirus. A later analysis found that TCRs clustered in the first cohort also tended to co-occur in the 120 validation repertoires, with 90% to 95% of cluster scores above 0. According to the authors, the approach could potentially be generalized to other disease states and immunological phenotypes. In vitro tests confirmed that a few of the cytomegalovirus-associated TCR beta chains recognize cytomegalovirus antigens. Most TCR sequences were seen in very few donors, while some public TCRs were found in many individuals.

Donors formed part of the validation cohort, which comprised over a hundred subjects and was distinct from the first cohort of 690 or so subjects. Trimming costs V 5 bases and J 3 bases, and their ends lie 14 bases apart. The CDR3 measures 15 amino acids from cysteine to phenylalanine. Just CDR3 DNA is preserved here, 45 bases in frame from base 1. Sequences SGHTA (CDR1) and FQGNSA (CDR2) are obtained from the germline V gene. Details on this clone: It has no known antigen specificity. Base quality data are lacking; no much larger clone is found one base away.

Library prep was done by the immunoSEQ multiplex PCR assay. As for how the authors treated the data: A statistical classification framework was developed to diagnose cytomegalovirus status using the catalog of TCR beta chain sequences. Sourced from immuneACCESS, this table was stored by TCRdb with only in-frame sequences that have V and J called. A share of the clones is absent; for the studies checked, an unresolved V gene accounts for under half, and the remainder has no known explanation. For V, J and clone size, that table is used; D and trimming come from the DNA. This sample holds about 160,000 clones; 70% to 90% were observed only once. The ten largest clones represent around 2.3% of the sample.

The sequence derives from a woman aged 18-30 years in good health and CMV-seronegative. The sample taken for sequencing was PBMCs. In this chain, TRBV7-2 is recombined with TRBJ2-1; the D region possibly corresponds to TRBD1 (5 bases align). The CDR3 reads as follows: CASSRDSNGYNEQFF. The bases are TGTGCCAGCAGCCGCGACAGTAACGGCTACAATGAGCAGTTCTTC.